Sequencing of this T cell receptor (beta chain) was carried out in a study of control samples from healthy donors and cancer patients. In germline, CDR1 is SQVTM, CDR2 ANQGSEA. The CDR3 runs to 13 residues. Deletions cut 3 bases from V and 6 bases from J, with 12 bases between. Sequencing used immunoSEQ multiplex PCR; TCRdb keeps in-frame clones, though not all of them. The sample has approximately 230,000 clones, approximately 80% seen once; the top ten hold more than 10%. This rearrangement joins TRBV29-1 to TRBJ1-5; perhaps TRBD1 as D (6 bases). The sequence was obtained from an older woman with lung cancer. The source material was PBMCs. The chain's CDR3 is CSVEGQVGQPQHF. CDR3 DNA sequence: TGCAGCGTTGAGGGACAAGTCGGTCAGCCCCAGCATTTT.